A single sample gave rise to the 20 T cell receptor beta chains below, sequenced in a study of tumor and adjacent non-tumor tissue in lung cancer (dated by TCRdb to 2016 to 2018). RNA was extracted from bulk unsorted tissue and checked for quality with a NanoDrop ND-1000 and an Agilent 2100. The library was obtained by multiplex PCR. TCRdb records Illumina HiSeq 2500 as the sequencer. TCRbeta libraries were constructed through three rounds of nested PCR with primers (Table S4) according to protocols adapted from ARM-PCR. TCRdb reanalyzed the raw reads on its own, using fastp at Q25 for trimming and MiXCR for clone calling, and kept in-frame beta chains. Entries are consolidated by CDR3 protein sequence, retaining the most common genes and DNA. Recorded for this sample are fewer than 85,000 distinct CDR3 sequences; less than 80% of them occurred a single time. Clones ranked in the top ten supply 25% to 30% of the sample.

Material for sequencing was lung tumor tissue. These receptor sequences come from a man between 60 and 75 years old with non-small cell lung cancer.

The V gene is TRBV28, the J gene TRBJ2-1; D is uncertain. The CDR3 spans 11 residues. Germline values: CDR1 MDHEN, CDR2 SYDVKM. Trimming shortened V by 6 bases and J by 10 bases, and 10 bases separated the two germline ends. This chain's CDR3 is CASSPWREQFF. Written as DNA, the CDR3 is TGTGCCAGCAGCCCATGGAGAGAGCAGTTCTTC.

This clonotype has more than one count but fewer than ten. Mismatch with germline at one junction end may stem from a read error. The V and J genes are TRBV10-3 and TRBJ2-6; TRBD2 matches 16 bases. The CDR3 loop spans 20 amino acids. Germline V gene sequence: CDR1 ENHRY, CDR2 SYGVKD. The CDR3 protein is CAFSEHGTSGRDSGANARTF. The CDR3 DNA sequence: TGTGCCTTCAGTGAACATGGGACTAGCGGGAGGGACTCTGGGGCCAACGCCCGGACTTTC.

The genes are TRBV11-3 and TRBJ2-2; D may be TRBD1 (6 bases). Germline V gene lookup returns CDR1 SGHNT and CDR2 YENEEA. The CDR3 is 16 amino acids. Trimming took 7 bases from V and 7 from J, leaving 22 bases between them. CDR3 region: CASIPSRDNIGGELFF. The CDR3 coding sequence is TGTGCCAGCATCCCGTCCCGGGACAATATCGGCGGGGAGCTGTTTTTT.

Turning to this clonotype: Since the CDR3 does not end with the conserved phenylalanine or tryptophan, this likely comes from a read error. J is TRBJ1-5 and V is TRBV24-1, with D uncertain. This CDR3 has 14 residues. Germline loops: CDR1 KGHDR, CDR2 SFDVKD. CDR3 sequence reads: CATSDSDVYQPQHL. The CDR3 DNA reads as TGTGCCACCAGTGATTCGGACGTCTATCAGCCACAGCATCTT.

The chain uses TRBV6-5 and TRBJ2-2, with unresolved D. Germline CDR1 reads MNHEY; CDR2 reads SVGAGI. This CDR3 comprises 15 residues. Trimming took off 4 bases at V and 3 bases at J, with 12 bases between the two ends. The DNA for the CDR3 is TGTGCCAGCAGTTTCTCTACCCGCTACACCGGGGAGCTGTTTTTT. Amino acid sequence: CASSFSTRYTGELFF.

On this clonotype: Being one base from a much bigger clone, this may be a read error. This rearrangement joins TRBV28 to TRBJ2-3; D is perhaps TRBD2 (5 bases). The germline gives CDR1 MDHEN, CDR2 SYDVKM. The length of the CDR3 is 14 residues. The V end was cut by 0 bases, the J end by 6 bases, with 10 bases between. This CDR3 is CASSLWERGDTQYF. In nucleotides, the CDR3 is TGTGCCAGCAGTTTATGGGAGAGAGGGGATACGCAGTATTTT.

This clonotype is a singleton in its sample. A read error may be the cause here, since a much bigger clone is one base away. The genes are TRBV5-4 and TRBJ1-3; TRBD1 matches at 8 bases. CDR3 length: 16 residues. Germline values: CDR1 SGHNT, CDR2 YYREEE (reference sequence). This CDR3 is CASSAGTGRSGDTIYF. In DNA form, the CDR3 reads TGTGCCAGCAGCGCCGGGACAGGACGCTCTGGAGACACCATATATTTT.

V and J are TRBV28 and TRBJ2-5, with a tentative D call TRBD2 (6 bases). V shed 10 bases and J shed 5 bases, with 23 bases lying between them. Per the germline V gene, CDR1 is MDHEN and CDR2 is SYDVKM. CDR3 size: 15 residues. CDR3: CATRLSGSGGETQYF. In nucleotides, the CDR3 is TGTGCCACCCGACTCTCGGGTAGCGGAGGGGAGACCCAGTACTTC. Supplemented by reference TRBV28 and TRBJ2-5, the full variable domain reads DVKVTQSSRYLVKRTGEKVFLECVQDMDHENMFWYRQDPGLGLRLIYFSYDVKMKEKGDIPEGYSVSREKKERFSLILESASTNQTSMYLCATRLSGSGGETQYFGPGTRLLVL.

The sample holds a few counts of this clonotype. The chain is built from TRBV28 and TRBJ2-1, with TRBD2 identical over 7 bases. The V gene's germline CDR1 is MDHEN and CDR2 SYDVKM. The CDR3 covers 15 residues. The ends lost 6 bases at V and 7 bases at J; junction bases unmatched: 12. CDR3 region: CASRGRLAGINEQFF. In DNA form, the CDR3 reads TGTGCCAGCAGAGGAAGACTAGCAGGTATAAATGAGCAGTTCTTC.

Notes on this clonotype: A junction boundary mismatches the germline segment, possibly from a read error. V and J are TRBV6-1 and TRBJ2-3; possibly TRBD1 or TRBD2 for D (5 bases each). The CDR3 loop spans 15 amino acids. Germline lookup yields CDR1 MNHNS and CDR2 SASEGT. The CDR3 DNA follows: TGTGCCAGCTTGATACAGGCAGGGAGCATAGATACCCAGTATTTT. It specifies CASLIQAGSIDTQYF.

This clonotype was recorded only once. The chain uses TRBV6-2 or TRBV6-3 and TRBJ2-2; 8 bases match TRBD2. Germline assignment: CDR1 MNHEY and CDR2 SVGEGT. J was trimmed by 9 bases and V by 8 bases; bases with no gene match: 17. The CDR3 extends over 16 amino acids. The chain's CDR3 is CASLWVSGMNTRELFF. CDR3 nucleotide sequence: TGTGCCAGCTTGTGGGTTAGCGGGATGAACACGAGGGAGCTGTTTTTT.

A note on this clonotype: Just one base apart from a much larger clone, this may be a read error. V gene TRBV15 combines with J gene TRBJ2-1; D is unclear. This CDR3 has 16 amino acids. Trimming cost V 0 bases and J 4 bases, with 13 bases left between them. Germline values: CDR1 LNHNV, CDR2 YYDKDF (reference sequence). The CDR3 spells CATSRELLVAYNEQFF. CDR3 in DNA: TGTGCCACCAGCAGAGAATTGCTAGTGGCGTACAATGAGCAGTTCTTC.

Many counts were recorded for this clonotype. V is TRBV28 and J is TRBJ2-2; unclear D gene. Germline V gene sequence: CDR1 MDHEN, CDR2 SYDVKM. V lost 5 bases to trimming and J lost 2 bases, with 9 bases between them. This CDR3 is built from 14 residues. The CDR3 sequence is CASSPSSNTGELFF. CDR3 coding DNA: TGTGCCAGCAGTCCCTCTAGTAACACCGGGGAGCTGTTTTTT.

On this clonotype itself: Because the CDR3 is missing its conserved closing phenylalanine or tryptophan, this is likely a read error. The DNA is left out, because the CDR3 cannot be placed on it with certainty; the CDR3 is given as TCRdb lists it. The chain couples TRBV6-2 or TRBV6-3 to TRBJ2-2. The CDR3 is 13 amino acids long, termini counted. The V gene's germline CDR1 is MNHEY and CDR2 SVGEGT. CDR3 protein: CASSYLDTGELFL.

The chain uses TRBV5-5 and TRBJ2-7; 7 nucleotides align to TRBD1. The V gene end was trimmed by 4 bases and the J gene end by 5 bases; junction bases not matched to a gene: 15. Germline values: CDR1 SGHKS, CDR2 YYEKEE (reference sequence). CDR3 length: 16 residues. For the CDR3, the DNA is TGTGCCAGCAGCGGCCCAGGGGGTGACCTTATGCACGAGCAGTACTTC. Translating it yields CASSGPGGDLMHEQYF.

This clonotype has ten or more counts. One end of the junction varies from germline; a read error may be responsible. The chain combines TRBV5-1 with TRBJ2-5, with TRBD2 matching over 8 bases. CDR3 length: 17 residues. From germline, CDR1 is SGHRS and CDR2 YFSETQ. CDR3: CASSLGPSGYIQESQYF. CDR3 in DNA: TGCGCCAGCAGCTTGGGCCCTAGCGGGTACATACAAGAGAGCCAGTACTTC.

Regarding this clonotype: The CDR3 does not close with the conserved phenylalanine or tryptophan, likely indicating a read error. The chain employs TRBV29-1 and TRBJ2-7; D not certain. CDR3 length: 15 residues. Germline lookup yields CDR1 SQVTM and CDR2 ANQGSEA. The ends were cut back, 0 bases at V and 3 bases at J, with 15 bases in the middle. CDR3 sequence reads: CSVEEPGPFNYEQYS. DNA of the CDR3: TGCAGCGTTGAAGAACCTGGCCCATTCAACTACGAGCAGTACTCC.

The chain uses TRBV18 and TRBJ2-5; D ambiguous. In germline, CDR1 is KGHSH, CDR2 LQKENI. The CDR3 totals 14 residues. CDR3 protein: CGGSPPSLRETQYF. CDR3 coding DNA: TGTGGAGGCTCACCACCGTCCCTGAGGGAGACCCAGTACTTC.

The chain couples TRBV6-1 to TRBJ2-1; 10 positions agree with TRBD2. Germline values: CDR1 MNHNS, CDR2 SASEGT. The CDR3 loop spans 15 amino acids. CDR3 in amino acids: CVGIIAGGVYNEQFF. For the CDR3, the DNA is TGTGTCGGCATTATAGCGGGAGGTGTCTACAATGAGCAGTTCTTC.

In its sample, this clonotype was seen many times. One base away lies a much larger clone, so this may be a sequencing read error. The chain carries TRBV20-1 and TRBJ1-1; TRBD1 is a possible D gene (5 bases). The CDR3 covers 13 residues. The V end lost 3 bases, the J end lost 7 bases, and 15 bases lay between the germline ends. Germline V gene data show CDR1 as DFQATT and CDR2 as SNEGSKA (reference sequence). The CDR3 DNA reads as TGCAGTGCTAGTCGGGGGAGAGGCAATGAAGCTTTCTTT. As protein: CSASRGRGNEAFF.